This TCR beta chain was recovered during a study of shared clonotypes between healthy human individuals. Clones were sequenced by immunoSEQ multiplex PCR, and TCRdb holds only the in-frame ones, with some missing. The table includes 760,000 or so clones, approximately 96% detected once. About this clone itself: Its antigen is not identified.

The study's findings and limits: It was the non-shared clonotypes that had lower generation probabilities than clonotypes shared by all four donors.

Trimming at V came to 10 bases and at J to 0 bases, leaving 15 bases not matched to a gene. Germline assignment: CDR1 MDHEN and CDR2 SYDVKM. The CDR3 is 17 residues long. It was CD45RO-negative cells, positively selected for CCR7, that made up naive CD8 cells, with terminally differentiated effector memory CD45RA+ cells excluded. Sequencing input: naive CD8+ T cells sorted from blood. V usage is TRBV28 and J usage is TRBJ2-7; 10 nucleotides align to TRBD2. This clonotype originated in a man under 40 in good health. The CDR3 here is CATYPGLALGSSYEQYF. Written as DNA, the CDR3 is TGTGCCACCTATCCGGGACTAGCGTTAGGAAGCTCCTACGAGCAGTACTTC.